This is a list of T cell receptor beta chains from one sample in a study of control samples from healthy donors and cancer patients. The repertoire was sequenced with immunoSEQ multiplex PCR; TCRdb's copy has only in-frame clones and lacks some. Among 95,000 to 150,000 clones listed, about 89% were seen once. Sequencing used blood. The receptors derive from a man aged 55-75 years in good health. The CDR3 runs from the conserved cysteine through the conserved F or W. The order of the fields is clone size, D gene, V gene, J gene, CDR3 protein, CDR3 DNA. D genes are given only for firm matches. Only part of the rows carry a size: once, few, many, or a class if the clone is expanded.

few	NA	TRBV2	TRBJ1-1	CASSGLGTEAFF	TGTGCCAGCAGTGGCCTGGGGACTGAAGCTTTCTTT
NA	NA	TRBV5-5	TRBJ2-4	CASSYISGGAKNIQYF	TGTGCCAGCAGCTACATCTCAGGAGGGGCCAAAAACATTCAGTACTTC
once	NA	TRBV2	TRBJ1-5	CASSSLNPRGNQPQHF	TGTGCCAGCAGTAGCCTCAACCCCCGGGGAAATCAGCCCCAGCATTTT
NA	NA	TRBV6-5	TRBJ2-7	CASSYRHGSYEQYF	TGTGCCAGCAGTTATCGGCACGGCTCCTACGAGCAGTACTTC
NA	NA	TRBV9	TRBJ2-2	CASSVVRDGELFF	TGTGCCAGCAGCGTAGTGAGAGACGGGGAGCTGTTTTTT
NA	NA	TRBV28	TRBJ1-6	CASSLRGGGSPLHF	TGTGCCAGCAGTTTACGGGGTGGGGGGTCACCCCTCCACTTT
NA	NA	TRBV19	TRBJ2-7	CASSMAGYEQYF	TGTGCCAGTAGTATGGCCGGCTACGAGCAGTACTTC
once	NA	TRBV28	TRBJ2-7	CASSTGSIMNEQYF	TGTGCCAGCAGTACAGGGTCCATCATGAACGAGCAGTACTTC
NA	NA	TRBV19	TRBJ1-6	CASSRLSSYNSPLHF	TGTGCCAGTAGTCGTCTGAGCTCCTATAATTCACCCCTCCACTTT
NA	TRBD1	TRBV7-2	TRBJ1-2	CASSHRDRNYGYTF	TGTGCCAGCAGCCACCGGGACAGAAACTATGGCTACACCTTC
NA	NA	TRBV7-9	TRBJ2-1	CASSFDQGSQFF	TGTGCCAGCAGCTTTGACCAGGGCTCTCAGTTCTTC
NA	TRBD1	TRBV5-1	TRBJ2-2	CASSLGTGGTGELFF	TGCGCCAGCAGCTTAGGGACAGGGGGTACCGGGGAGCTGTTTTTT
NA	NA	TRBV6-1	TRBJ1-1	CASSEHRVPQNTEAFF	TGTGCCAGCAGTGAACACCGGGTCCCCCAAAATACTGAAGCTTTCTTT
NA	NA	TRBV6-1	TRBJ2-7	CASSEARGAGEQYF	TGTGCCAGCAGTGAAGCGAGGGGGGCGGGCGAGCAGTACTTC
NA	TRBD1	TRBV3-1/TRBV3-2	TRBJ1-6	CASSPPRTGTNNSPLHF	TGTGCCAGCAGCCCACCCCGGACAGGGACAAATAATTCACCCCTCCACTTT
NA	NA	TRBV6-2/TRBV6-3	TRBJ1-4	CASSFRPRTVPNEKLFF	TGTGCCAGCAGTTTTCGTCCCAGAACGGTACCTAATGAAAAACTGTTTTTT
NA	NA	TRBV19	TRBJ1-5	CASLPTGPNQPQHF	TGTGCCAGTCTCCCCACAGGGCCCAATCAGCCCCAGCATTTT
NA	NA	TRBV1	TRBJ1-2	CTSSQGYTF	TGCACCAGCAGCCAAGGCTACACCTTC
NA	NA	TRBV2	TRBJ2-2	CASSLYRAAGELFF	TGTGCCAGCAGTTTGTACAGGGCCGCCGGGGAGCTGTTTTTT
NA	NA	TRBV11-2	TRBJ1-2	CASSSGQYGYTF	TGTGCCAGCAGCTCCGGACAGTATGGCTACACCTTC
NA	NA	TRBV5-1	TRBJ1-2	CASSPVAGVNYGYTF	TGCGCCAGCAGCCCAGTGGCAGGGGTTAACTATGGCTACACCTTC
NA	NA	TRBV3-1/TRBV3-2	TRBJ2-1	CASSQAGQYSSYNEQFF	TGTGCCAGCAGCCAAGCCGGACAGTACAGCTCCTACAATGAGCAGTTCTTC
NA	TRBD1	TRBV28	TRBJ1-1	CASRGTDPEAFF	TGTGCCAGCAGAGGGACAGATCCTGAAGCTTTCTTT
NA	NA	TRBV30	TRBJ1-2	CAWSVPRAANYGYTF	TGTGCCTGGAGTGTACCCAGGGCCGCGAACTATGGCTACACCTTC
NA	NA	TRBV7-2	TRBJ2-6	CASSLGPSGANVLTF	TGTGCCAGCAGCTTAGGGCCCTCTGGGGCCAACGTCCTGACTTTC
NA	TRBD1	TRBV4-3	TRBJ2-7	CASSQDGTAYEQYF	TGCGCCAGCAGCCAAGACGGGACAGCCTACGAGCAGTACTTC
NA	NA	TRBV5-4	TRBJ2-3	CASGPPGASTDTQYF	TGTGCCAGCGGCCCACCGGGGGCTAGCACAGATACGCAGTATTTT
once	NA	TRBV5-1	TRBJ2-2	CASSLGGNTGELFF	TGCGCCAGCAGCTTGGGTGGGAACACCGGGGAGCTGTTTTTT
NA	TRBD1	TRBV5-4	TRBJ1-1	CASSDRDRLTEAFF	TGTGCCAGCAGCGACCGGGACAGGTTAACTGAAGCTTTCTTT
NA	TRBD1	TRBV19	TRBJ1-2	CASSIQAGGRYGYTF	TGTGCCAGTAGTATCCAGGCAGGGGGTCGGTATGGCTACACCTTC
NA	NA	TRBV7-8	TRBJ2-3	CASSFVWGGPTDTQYF	TGTGCCAGCAGCTTCGTTTGGGGGGGGCCCACAGATACGCAGTATTTT
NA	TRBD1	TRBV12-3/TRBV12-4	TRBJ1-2	CASSFDRAGGYTF	TGTGCCAGCAGCTTCGACAGGGCGGGTGGCTACACCTTC
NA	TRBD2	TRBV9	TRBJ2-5	CASSVLGTTQETQYF	TGTGCCAGCAGCGTCCTTGGGACTACTCAAGAGACCCAGTACTTC
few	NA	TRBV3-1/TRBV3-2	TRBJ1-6	CASSQGGQVNSPLHF	TGTGCCAGCAGCCAAGGCGGCCAGGTAAATTCACCCCTCCACTTT
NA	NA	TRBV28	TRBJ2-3	CASSAGTGRWSGGALGDTQYF	TGTGCCAGCAGCGCCGGGACAGGGCGGTGGAGCGGGGGGGCCCTCGGGGATACGCAGTATTTT
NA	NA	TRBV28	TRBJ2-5	CRGVTQYF	TGCCGCGGGGTGACCCAGTACTTC
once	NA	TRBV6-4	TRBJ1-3	CASSDWNAAAQSGNTIYF	TGTGCCAGCAGTGACTGGAACGCCGCGGCCCAGTCTGGAAACACCATATATTTT
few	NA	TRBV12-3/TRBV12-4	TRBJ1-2	CASRPSDSTGYTF	TGTGCCAGCAGACCCTCCGACAGTACAGGCTACACCTTC
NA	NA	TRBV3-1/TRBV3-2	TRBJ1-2	CASSQEGGPPGYTF	TGTGCCAGCAGCCAAGAGGGTGGCCCTCCTGGCTACACCTTC
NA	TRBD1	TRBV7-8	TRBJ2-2	CASSTRDRPLNTGELFF	TGTGCCAGCAGCACTCGGGACAGGCCACTGAACACCGGGGAGCTGTTTTTT
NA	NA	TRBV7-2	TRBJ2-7	CASSLEGSGFSYEQYF	TGTGCCAGCAGCTTAGAGGGGTCGGGGTTCTCCTACGAGCAGTACTTC
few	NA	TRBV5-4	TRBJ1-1	CASSLGAGLDTEAFF	TGTGCCAGCAGCTTGGGGGCAGGGTTGGACACTGAAGCTTTCTTT
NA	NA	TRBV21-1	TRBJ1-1	CASSKWKRGPWNTEAFF	TGTGCCAGCAGCAAATGGAAGCGGGGCCCGTGGAACACTGAAGCTTTCTTT
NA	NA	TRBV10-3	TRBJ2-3	CAISDRDGITDTQYF	TGTGCCATCAGTGATCGGGACGGCATCACAGATACGCAGTATTTT
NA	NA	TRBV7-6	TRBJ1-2	CASSTGRARNTF	TGTGCCAGCAGCACCGGCCGGGCCCGAAACACCTTC
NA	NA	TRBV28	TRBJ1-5	CASSWRGMNQPQHF	TGTGCCAGTAGCTGGAGGGGGATGAATCAGCCCCAGCATTTT
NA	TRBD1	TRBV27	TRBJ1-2	CASTAFGRTGVGYTF	TGTGCCAGCACCGCCTTTGGAAGGACAGGGGTAGGCTACACCTTC
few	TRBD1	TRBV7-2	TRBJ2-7	CASSFNPGQGRSYEQYF	TGTGCCAGCAGCTTTAATCCGGGACAGGGCCGGTCCTACGAGCAGTACTTC
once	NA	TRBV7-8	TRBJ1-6	CASSLLANSPLHF	TGTGCCAGCAGTCTTCTTGCGAATTCACCCCTCCACTTT
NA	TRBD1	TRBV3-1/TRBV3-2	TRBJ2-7	CASSHGRTGTYEQYF	TGTGCCAGCAGCCACGGCCGGACAGGTACCTACGAGCAGTACTTC
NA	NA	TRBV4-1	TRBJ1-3	CASSGSSGNTIYF	TGCGCCAGCAGCGGTAGCTCTGGAAACACCATATATTTT